This T cell receptor (beta chain) stems from a study of blood T cell repertoires in COVID-19. About the study: The United States, Italy and Spain provided the acute and convalescent COVID-19 samples.

Clones were sequenced by immunoSEQ multiplex PCR, and TCRdb holds only the in-frame ones, with some missing. In the table there are roughly 130,000 clones, approximately 83% of which are singletons. Sequencing input: peripheral blood. This clonotype was obtained from a man aged 35 to 55 with active or convalescent COVID-19.

The CDR3 nucleotides are TGTGCCAGCAGCGTAGACAGGGGCCGCGTTGAAAAACTGTTTTTT. Its translation: CASSVDRGRVEKLFF. J is TRBJ1-4 and V is TRBV9, with 7 bases fitting TRBD1. V lost 0 bases, J lost 7 bases, and 6 bases stayed unmatched. Germline values: CDR1 SGDLS, CDR2 YYNGEE. The CDR3 loop spans 15 amino acids.